This T cell receptor beta chain was observed in a study of blood T cell repertoires in COVID-19. At the level of the study: COVID-19 samples collected from the United States, Italy and Spain covered acute and convalescent phases. Sources were T cells, B-cell-depleted T cells, or PBMCs; the material itself was cDNA or gDNA.

This clone has a handful of counts. V was clipped by 6 bases and J by 1 base; unmatched bases: 20. Germline V CDR1 and CDR2: GTSNPN, SVGIG (reference sequence). The CDR3 loop spans 18 amino acids. Original data processing: How many nucleated cells were present was estimated from reference gene primer amplification. The assay was immunoSEQ multiplex PCR, and TCRdb's table has in-frame clones only and misses some. Clonal size and the V and J genes are those of that table, whereas D and trimming came from the DNA. Found here are about 200,000 clones, more than 75% of them singletons; the top ten hold 12%.

The gene calls are TRBV30 and TRBJ1-1, with TRBD1 identical over 7 bases. Sequenced: peripheral blood. The TCR comes from a woman between 35 and 50 years old with acute or convalescent COVID-19. CDR3 bases: TGTGCCTGCCAATCTTACGCCAGGACAGGCCAAGGGAACACTGAAGCTTTCTTT. It specifies CACQSYARTGQGNTEAFF.